This T cell receptor beta chain comes out of a study of human T cells and chemical hapten exposure. In the study overall: Upper inner arm skin measuring approximately 2 cm by approximately 2 cm received 2% DPC for sensitization. 0.01% DPC was applied to the upper back in patch tests, which were read at 6 days.

The V end was cut by 3 bases, the J end by 6 bases, with 7 bases between. Germline CDR1 and CDR2: SQVTM and ANQGSEA. The CDR3 sequence is 11 residues long. Each CDR3 protein is one row after TCRdb ran MiXCR on the RACE reads. The sample holds some 380,000 distinct CDR3 sequences, more than 4.5% seen once. Concerning this clonotype: The antigen is unknown.

The study's findings and limits: The number of TCRs over 1 in 1000 frequency stayed unchanged after DPC.

As for time point: patch test 1, 2 weeks after DPC sensitization. As to treatment: therapeutic diphenylcyclopropenone sensitization with weekly scalp DPC. Blood draws came before every patch-test application. The material was whole blood, obtained in connection with sensitization to the hapten diphenylcyclopropenone (DPC). The sequence derives from a woman aged 45 to 65 with alopecia areata. Some clones in this sample may be carry-over from other donors' samples. The chain is built from TRBV29-1 and TRBJ2-3; maybe TRBD1 (5 bases). The CDR3 nucleotides read TGCAGCGTTGACAGACAGGATACGCAGTATTTT. Translating gives CSVDRQDTQYF.